These 30 T cell receptor beta chains were sequenced from one sample in a study of CD4 T cells in relation to SARS-CoV-2 and coronaviruses (dated by TCRdb to the early 2020s). Library preparation used the immunoSEQ multiplex PCR assay. TCRdb limited this immuneACCESS table to in-frame rearrangements with V and J called. A share of clones is missing; checked studies link under half to unresolved V genes, and the rest is unexplained. The sample data list 9,500 to 11,000 clones, and around 68% of these were observed just once. Over 15% of the sample goes to the ten largest clones. The antigens for these receptors are not known. CD4+ T cells from unexposed donors were collected before the COVID-19 pandemic (2011-2018). Following 10 days of culture, the EasySep CD4+ T cell isolation kit was used to isolate CD4+ T cells. Sequencing was done on a sample of CD4+ T cells from PBMCs, cultured in vitro. The receptors were gathered from a human donor in good health.

This clone came up a few times. V is TRBV7-6 and J is TRBJ1-1; D not certain. The CDR3 sequence is 15 residues long. The germline CDR1 and CDR2 sequences are SGHVS and FNYEAQ. Trimming removed 1 base from V and 1 base from J, with 10 bases in between. The CDR3 DNA reads TGTGCCAGCAGCTTAGGAAGCGGAGGGAACACTGAAGCTTTCTTT. It is translated as CASSLGSGGNTEAFF.

The rearrangement links TRBV5-1 to TRBJ1-6, with 12 nucleotides matching TRBD1. Losses at the gene ends were 6 bases for V and 14 bases for J; bases not matched to a gene: 12. The CDR3 is 15 residues long. Germline lookup yields CDR1 SGHRS and CDR2 YFSETQ. The CDR3 DNA reads as TGCGCCAGCACCAACTCCGGGACAGGGGGCGGAACCCTCCACTTT. It yields the protein CASTNSGTGGGTLHF.

The J gene is TRBJ1-2, the V gene TRBV28, with D possibly TRBD1 on 5 matching bases. The CDR3 covers 10 residues. V was trimmed by 10 bases and J by 8 bases, leaving 11 bases between them. Germline-derived CDR1 and CDR2 are MDHEN and SYDVKM. As DNA, the CDR3 is TGTGCCATCGGGGCGCGGGGCTACACCTTC. The encoded protein is CAIGARGYTF.

The DNA for the CDR3 is TGTGCCAGCAATCCGGGACAGGGGTTGGAGACCCAGTACTTC. Protein sequence: CASNPGQGLETQYF. V is TRBV6-5 and J is TRBJ2-5; 10 bases are a match to TRBD1. Germline assignment: CDR1 MNHEY and CDR2 SVGAGI. V trimming: 7 bases; J trimming: 5 bases; junction bases outside the gene matches: 7. The CDR3 contains 14 residues.

V is TRBV5-1 and J is TRBJ2-3; TRBD2 matches at 7 bases. The V gene's germline CDR1 is SGHRS and CDR2 YFSETQ. V lost 4 bases and J lost 1; bases outside the gene matches: 6. The CDR3 consists of 15 residues. The DNA of the CDR3 is TGCGCCAGCAGCAGAGGGAGGGGCGGCACAGATACGCAGTATTTT. This gives the protein CASSRGRGGTDTQYF.

The CDR3 is CASSQGTRVNEKLFF. In nucleotides, the CDR3 is TGCGCCAGCAGCCAAGGGACCAGAGTTAATGAAAAACTGTTTTTT. The chain combines TRBV4-3 with TRBJ1-4, with no clear D. Per germline, CDR1 LGHNA and CDR2 YSLEER. CDR3 length equals 15 residues. V gave up 1 base and J gave up 4 bases, with 10 bases separating them.

This clone was seen a single time. V gene TRBV4-1 combines with J gene TRBJ2-3; 12 nucleotides match TRBD2. The J segment lost 6 bases and the V segment lost 4 bases, leaving 8 bases of the junction unmatched. CDR3 size: 16 residues. CDR1 is MGHRA and CDR2 is YSYEKL in the germline V gene. The CDR3 DNA reads as TGCGCCAGCAGCCGCCCCGCTAGCGGGAGGGCCGATACGCAGTATTTT. Amino acid sequence: CASSRPASGRADTQYF.

The chain uses TRBV19 and TRBJ2-1; D perhaps matches TRBD2 (7 bases). The CDR3 is 15 residues long. V was clipped by 7 bases and J by 7 bases, with 20 bases between them. CDR1 and CDR2 (germline): LNHDA, SQIVND (reference sequence). The CDR3 bases are TGTGCCAGTACCCTGGACTACGGGGGGACAAATGAGCAGTTCTTC. This codes for CASTLDYGGTNEQFF.

J is TRBJ2-3 and V is TRBV5-1; the D gene is possibly TRBD2 (6 bases). The V gene lost 6 bases and the J gene lost 4 bases, with 18 bases spanning the gap. The germline CDR1 and CDR2 sequences are SGHRS and YFSETQ. This CDR3 is 15 amino acids long. The CDR3 spells CASKSGTFHADTQYF. The CDR3, as DNA: TGCGCCAGCAAATCCGGGACTTTCCATGCAGATACGCAGTATTTT.

V gene TRBV2 combines with J gene TRBJ1-2; 9 bases match TRBD1. V lost 5 bases to trimming and J lost 5 bases; unmatched junction nucleotides: 6. The CDR3 runs to 14 residues. The V gene's germline CDR1 is SNHLY and CDR2 FYNNEI. The DNA of the CDR3 is TGTGCCAGCAGTCCCGGGACAGGGACATATGGCTACACCTTC. Translated: CASSPGTGTYGYTF.

V and J are TRBV27 and TRBJ1-6; 7 nucleotides align to TRBD1. V trimming: 4 bases; J trimming: 9 bases; junction bases outside the gene matches: 9. CDR1 and CDR2 from the germline V gene are MNHEY and SMNVEV (reference sequence). CDR3 length: 15 residues. CDR3 sequence: CASSSEGAKRSPLHF. In DNA form, the CDR3 reads TGTGCCAGCAGTTCTGAGGGGGCGAAACGTTCACCCCTCCACTTT.

Sample share makes this clone large. The genes are TRBV19 and TRBJ1-4; 8 bases line up with TRBD1. Germline trimming cut 10 bases from V and 8 bases from J; bases unmatched to any gene: 9. The CDR3 loop spans 13 amino acids. Germline V gives CDR1 LNHDA, CDR2 SQIVND (reference sequence). The CDR3 DNA sequence: TGTGCCACCTCGGACAGGGCCTACGAAAAACTGTTTTTT. It encodes CATSDRAYEKLFF.

The chain couples TRBV29-1 to TRBJ1-1, with 8 bases identical to TRBD1. The V segment lost 7 bases and the J segment 4 bases; nucleotides outside the gene matches: 11. CDR1 is SQVTM and CDR2 is ANQGSEA in the germline V gene. This CDR3 region has 14 residues. The CDR3 spells CSGTTGEFGTEAFF. Here the CDR3 DNA reads TGCAGCGGGACGACAGGGGAGTTCGGCACTGAAGCTTTCTTT. The whole variable domain, filled in from reference TRBV29-1 and TRBJ1-1, reads SAVISQKPSRDICQRGTSLTIQCQVDSQVTMMFWYRQQPGQSLTLIATANQGSEATYESGFVIDKFPISRPNLTFSTLTVSNMSPEDSSIYLCSGTTGEFGTEAFFGQGTRLTVV.

The chain joins TRBV7-2 to TRBJ1-6, with TRBD1 matching over 8 bases. Germline values: CDR1 SGHTA, CDR2 FQGNSA. The CDR3 has 15 amino acids. With V trimmed by 2 bases and J by 9 bases, 6 bases remained unmatched. The CDR3 here is CASSLLGQGISPLHF. CDR3 nucleotides: TGTGCCAGCAGCTTATTAGGACAGGGAATTTCACCCCTCCACTTT. Drawing the rest from reference TRBV7-2 and TRBJ1-6, the complete variable domain is GAGVSQSPSNKVTEKGKDVELRCDPISGHTALYWYRQSLGQGLEFLIYFQGNSAPDKSGLPSDRFSAERTGGSVSTLTIQRTQQEDSAVYLCASSLLGQGISPLHFGNGTRLTVT.

The rearrangement joins TRBV5-6 to TRBJ1-4; 7 bases line up with TRBD1. The CDR3 covers 13 residues. The germline V gene encodes CDR1 SGHDT and CDR2 YYEEEE. V lost 6 bases and J lost 8; bases outside the gene matches: 7. The CDR3 sequence: CASTMTGKEKLFF. DNA of the CDR3: TGTGCCAGCACCATGACAGGGAAGGAAAAACTGTTTTTT.

The chain couples TRBV19 to TRBJ1-1; possible D gene TRBD1, 6 bases. CDR3 length: 15 amino acids. From germline, CDR1 is LNHDA and CDR2 SQIVND (reference sequence). Trimming removed 4 bases at V and 4 bases at J, with 16 bases between. CDR3 bases: TGTGCCAGTAGTACCTTCCAGGGGACCAGCACTGAAGCTTTCTTT. It translates to CASSTFQGTSTEAFF.

The chain couples TRBV5-1 to TRBJ2-1; 12 positions agree with TRBD2. CDR3 size: 14 residues. Trimming took 5 bases from V and 7 from J; bases not matched to a gene: 4. In germline, CDR1 is SGHRS, CDR2 YFSETQ. The CDR3 spells CASRWTSGTNEQFF. DNA for the CDR3: TGCGCCAGCAGGTGGACTAGCGGGACTAATGAGCAGTTCTTC.

CDR3 amino acids: CASLRDSLRNTGELFF. The CDR3 DNA follows: TGCGCCAGCCTCCGGGACAGCCTACGGAACACCGGGGAGCTGTTTTTT. V and J are TRBV5-1 and TRBJ2-2; TRBD1 matches at 7 bases. The V segment lost 7 bases and the J segment 1 base; nucleotides outside the gene matches: 10. Germline CDR1 is SGHRS and CDR2 is YFSETQ. This CDR3 comprises 16 residues. Together with reference TRBV5-1 and TRBJ2-2, the CDR3 gives the full variable domain: KAGVTQTPRYLIKTRGQQVTLSCSPISGHRSVSWYQQTPGQGLQFLFEYFSETQRNKGNFPGRFSGRQFSNSRSEMNVSTLELGDSALYLCASLRDSLRNTGELFFGEGSRLTVL.

This chain connects TRBV3-1 (or the pseudogene TRBV3-2) to TRBJ2-1, with 10 bases aligning to TRBD2. The CDR3 runs to 16 residues. Germline CDR1 reads LGHDT; CDR2 reads YNNKEL (reference sequence). V shed 4 bases and J 2 bases; nucleotides not matched to a gene: 5. This chain's CDR3 is CASSLSSGGAYNEQFF. For the CDR3, the DNA is TGTGCCAGCAGCCTATCGAGCGGGGGGGCCTACAATGAGCAGTTCTTC.

V gene TRBV5-1 combines with J gene TRBJ1-2; D uncertain. Germline V CDR1 and CDR2: SGHRS, YFSETQ. This CDR3 is 13 amino acids long. Trimming stripped 1 base from V and 6 bases from J, with 10 bases between. This CDR3 is CASSLTERHGYTF. The CDR3 DNA follows: TGCGCCAGCAGCTTGACGGAGAGGCATGGCTACACCTTC.

This clone was seen more than once but under ten times. V is TRBV9 and J is TRBJ2-1; D is undetermined. V gave up 0 bases and J gave up 9 bases, with 4 bases separating them. CDR1 and CDR2 (germline): SGDLS, YYNGEE. This CDR3 spans 11 amino acids. The CDR3 spells CASSVASEQFF. The CDR3 DNA is TGTGCCAGCAGCGTAGCGTCTGAGCAGTTCTTC.

The table lists this clone with a count of one. The J gene is TRBJ1-1, the V gene TRBV25-1, with D tentatively TRBD1 (6 bases). The V end was cut by 10 bases, the J end by 0 bases, with 12 bases between. The CDR3 has 13 residues. Germline loops: CDR1 MGHDK, CDR2 SYGVNS. The CDR3 is CATLDRMNTEAFF. The DNA for the CDR3 is TGTGCCACCCTAGACAGGATGAACACTGAAGCTTTCTTT.

This chain links TRBV25-1 with TRBJ2-5, with no clear D. CDR3 length equals 18 residues. The germline V and J ends were trimmed by 0 bases and 2 bases, with 19 bases remaining between them. Germline lookup yields CDR1 MGHDK and CDR2 SYGVNS. The CDR3 is CASSEYWVTEPPQETQYF. CDR3 bases: TGTGCCAGCAGTGAATACTGGGTGACGGAACCGCCTCAAGAGACCCAGTACTTC.

The chain has TRBV11-3 and TRBJ2-2; 9 bases match TRBD1. The CDR3 has 15 residues. Germline CDR1 and CDR2: SGHNT and YENEEA. With 6 bases clipped from V and 4 bases from J, the junction kept 6 bases outside the gene matches. CDR3 coding DNA: TGTGCCAGCAGATCGGGACAGGGAGCCACCGGGGAGCTGTTTTTT. This encodes CASRSGQGATGELFF.

The genes are TRBV7-2 and TRBJ2-7, with D hard to call. Trimming removed 0 bases at V and 4 bases at J, with 10 bases between. Germline CDR1 is SGHTA and CDR2 is FQGNSA. The CDR3 length is 14 residues. Written as DNA, the CDR3 is TGTGCCAGCAGCTTAGCAGGTGGCCCTTACGAGCAGTACTTC. This codes for CASSLAGGPYEQYF.

The genes are TRBV7-2 and TRBJ2-1; 13 bases fit TRBD2. This CDR3 spans 15 amino acids. The trim removed 6 bases at V and 10 bases at J, leaving 9 bases unmatched. The germline V gene has CDR1 SGHTA and CDR2 FQGNSA. DNA for the CDR3: TGTGCCAGCAGTTCCCCACCGGGACTAGCGGGAGAGCAGTTCTTC. This encodes CASSSPPGLAGEQFF.

The CDR3 nucleotides are TGTGCCACTTCGGGGGGCTCGGGCAAAAACATTCAGTACTTC. It specifies CATSGGSGKNIQYF. The V call is TRBV6-5, the J call TRBJ2-4; a weak D match, TRBD2 (7 bases). Trimming took 10 bases from V and 3 from J, leaving 16 bases between them. The CDR3 is 14 amino acids. CDR1 and CDR2 from the germline V gene are MNHEY and SVGAGI.

V and J are TRBV6-2 or TRBV6-3 and TRBJ2-6; 8 nucleotides align to TRBD1. Germline CDR1 MNHEY, CDR2 SVGEGT. The CDR3 is made up of 19 amino acids. V lost 6 bases to trimming and J lost 0 bases; unmatched junction nucleotides: 13. CDR3 sequence (DNA): TGTGCCAGCAGCTCGGACAGGGTCGTACACAACTCTGGGGCCAACGTCCTGACTTTC. The encoded protein is CASSSDRVVHNSGANVLTF.

Note on this clone: A read error may produce the germline difference seen at one junction end. This chain connects TRBV27 to TRBJ2-1; 10 bases agree with TRBD2. The CDR3 is made up of 14 amino acids. Germline values: CDR1 MNHEY, CDR2 SMNVEV (reference sequence). DNA for the CDR3: TGTGCCAGCAGTCCATCCGGGACTAGCGCGCGGTTCATCTTC. It is translated as CASSPSGTSARFIF.

This chain joins TRBV5-1 and TRBJ2-1; TRBD2 agrees at 12 bases. There are 17 residues in the CDR3. The V gene's germline CDR1 is SGHRS and CDR2 YFSETQ. V dropped 2 bases and J dropped 9; count of bases not matched to a gene: 12. For the CDR3, the DNA is TGCGCCAGCAGCTTAACGCTGACTAGCGGGAGACCAAGTGAGCAGTTCTTC. It codes for CASSLTLTSGRPSEQFF.